Each of the 4 T cell receptor beta chains below was sequenced from the same sample in a study of cytomegalovirus exposure and HLA in healthy donors. Here immunoSEQ multiplex PCR was the method, and the copy in TCRdb shows in-frame clones only, minus some. The sample has 150,000 to 180,000 clones, around 88% seen once. The sequenced sample consisted of PBMCs. The receptors originated from a man aged 18 to 29 in good health and CMV-seropositive.

The V gene is TRBV27, the J gene TRBJ2-7; 10 bases fit TRBD2. This CDR3 is 17 amino acids long. With V trimmed by 4 bases and J by 2 bases, 11 bases remained unmatched. Germline V CDR1 and CDR2: MNHEY, SMNVEV (reference sequence). CDR3 bases: TGTGCCAGCAGTTCTTCCATCGGTAGCGGGGGGACCTACGAGCAGTACTTC. Protein sequence: CASSSSIGSGGTYEQYF.

The rearrangement links TRBV9 to TRBJ2-2; the D gene is possibly TRBD1 (5 bases). Trimming took off 0 bases at V and 0 bases at J, with 6 bases between the two ends. Germline assignment: CDR1 SGDLS and CDR2 YYNGEE. There are 15 residues in the CDR3. The CDR3 bases are TGTGCCAGCAGCGTAGTAGGGGCGAACACCGGGGAGCTGTTTTTT. Encoded protein: CASSVVGANTGELFF. The whole variable domain, filled in from reference TRBV9 and TRBJ2-2, reads DSGVTQTPKHLITATGQRVTLRCSPRSGDLSVYWYQQSLDQGLQFLIQYYNGEERAKGNILERFSAQQFPDLHSELNLSSLELGDSALYFCASSVVGANTGELFFGEGSRLTVL.

The chain combines TRBV4-3 with TRBJ2-7; 8 bases line up with TRBD2. Germline V CDR1 and CDR2: LGHNA, YSLEER. The CDR3 has 15 amino acids. The V gene end was trimmed by 1 base and the J gene end by 1 base; junction bases not matched to a gene: 3. The CDR3 loop reads CASSQGTSRSYEQYF. The DNA for the CDR3 is TGCGCCAGCAGCCAAGGGACTAGCCGGTCCTACGAGCAGTACTTC.

The chain is built from TRBV9 and TRBJ2-1; a possible D gene is TRBD2 (6 bases). Trimming removed 0 bases from V and 0 bases from J, with 10 bases in between. This CDR3 spans 16 amino acids. From germline, CDR1 is SGDLS and CDR2 YYNGEE. This CDR3 is CASSVEAGSSYNEQFF. The CDR3 nucleotides are TGTGCCAGCAGCGTAGAGGCCGGGAGCTCCTACAATGAGCAGTTCTTC. Together with reference TRBV9 and TRBJ2-1, the CDR3 gives the full variable domain: DSGVTQTPKHLITATGQRVTLRCSPRSGDLSVYWYQQSLDQGLQFLIQYYNGEERAKGNILERFSAQQFPDLHSELNLSSLELGDSALYFCASSVEAGSSYNEQFFGPGTRLTVL.